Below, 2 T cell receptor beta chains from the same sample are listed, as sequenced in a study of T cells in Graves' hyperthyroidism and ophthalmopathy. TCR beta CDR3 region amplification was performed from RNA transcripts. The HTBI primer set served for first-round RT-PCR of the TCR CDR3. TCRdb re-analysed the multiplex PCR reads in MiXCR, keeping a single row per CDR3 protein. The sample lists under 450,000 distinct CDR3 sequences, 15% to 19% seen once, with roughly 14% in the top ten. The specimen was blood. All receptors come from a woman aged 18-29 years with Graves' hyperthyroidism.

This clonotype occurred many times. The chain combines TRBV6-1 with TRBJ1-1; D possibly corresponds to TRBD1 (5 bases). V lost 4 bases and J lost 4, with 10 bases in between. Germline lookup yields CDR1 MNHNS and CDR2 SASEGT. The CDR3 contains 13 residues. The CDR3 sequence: CASSGSTVTEAFF. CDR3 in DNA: TGTGCCAGCAGTGGGTCGACAGTCACTGAAGCTTTCTTT.

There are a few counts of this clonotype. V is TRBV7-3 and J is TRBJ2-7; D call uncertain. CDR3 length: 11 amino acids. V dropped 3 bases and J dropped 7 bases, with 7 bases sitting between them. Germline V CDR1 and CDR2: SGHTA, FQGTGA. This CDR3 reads CASSFIEEQYF. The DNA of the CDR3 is TGTGCCAGCAGCTTTATAGAAGAGCAGTACTTC. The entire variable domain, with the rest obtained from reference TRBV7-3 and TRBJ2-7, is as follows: GAGVSQTPSNKVTEKGKYVELRCDPISGHTALYWYRQSLGQGPEFLIYFQGTGAADDSGLPNDRFFAVRPEGSVSTLKIQRTERGDSAVYLCASSFIEEQYFGPGTRLTVT.